Listed below are T cell receptor beta chains from one sample, sequenced in a study of CD8 T cells in ankylosing spondylitis. TCRdb reanalysed the 5' RACE reads using MiXCR and keeps one entry per CDR3 protein. The table shows hundreds of thousands of distinct CDR3 sequences, with roughly 20% occurring only once. The sequenced sample was blood, either unsorted or a sorted T cell fraction (not recorded which). The receptor set was obtained from a male donor with ankylosing spondylitis or in good health (not recorded which). Each CDR3 is given with its conserved first and last residue. D genes are given only for firm matches. Clone size, where shown, is once, few, many, or a class for clones that have expanded.

CDR3 DNA: TGTGCCAGCAGCCGGGACAGGGGTGCCTACAATGAGCAGTTCTTC; CDR3 protein: CASSRDRGAYNEQFF; D gene: TRBD1; J gene: TRBJ2-1; clone size: .; V gene: TRBV7-3
CDR3 DNA: TGTGCCAGCCGGGAGGGGAACGGGGAGCTGTTTTTC; CDR3 protein: CASREGNGELFF; D gene: TRBD2; J gene: TRBJ2-2; clone size: .; V gene: TRBV9
CDR3 DNA: TGCGCCAGCAGCCAAGCAACGACTAGCGCCACAGATACGCAGTATTTT; CDR3 protein: CASSQATTSATDTQYF; D gene: TRBD2; J gene: TRBJ2-3; clone size: few; V gene: TRBV4-1
CDR3 DNA: TGTGCCAGCAGCCCTGAGGGACAACTATACAATGAGCAGTTCTTC; CDR3 protein: CASSPEGQLYNEQFF; D gene: .; J gene: TRBJ2-1; clone size: .; V gene: TRBV5-6
CDR3 DNA: TGTGCCAGCAGCTTACCCCACGAGGGGACGGGAGGCTACACCTTC; CDR3 protein: CASSLPHEGTGGYTF; D gene: .; J gene: TRBJ1-2; clone size: .; V gene: TRBV7-9
CDR3 DNA: TGCAGTGCTCCAGAGAGTAAAGGGTCCCTCGAGCAGTACTTC; CDR3 protein: CSAPESKGSLEQYF; D gene: .; J gene: TRBJ2-7; clone size: .; V gene: TRBV20-1
CDR3 DNA: TGTGCCTGGAGTACCCGGGGAGGATATAGGCCCCAGCATTTT; CDR3 protein: CAWSTRGGYRPQHF; D gene: .; J gene: TRBJ1-5; clone size: .; V gene: TRBV30
CDR3 DNA: TGCAGCGTTGAGGGGACAGCTTCCTACAATGAGCAGTTCTTC; CDR3 protein: CSVEGTASYNEQFF; D gene: TRBD1; J gene: TRBJ2-1; clone size: many; V gene: TRBV29-1
CDR3 DNA: TGTGCTATCGAGCCCCGGCTCTATGGCTACACCTTC; CDR3 protein: CAIEPRLYGYTF; D gene: .; J gene: TRBJ1-2; clone size: many; V gene: TRBV7-9
CDR3 DNA: TGTGCCAGCAGTGAAGCCCAGGGTGGGGCCAAAAACATTCAGTACTTC; CDR3 protein: CASSEAQGGAKNIQYF; D gene: .; J gene: TRBJ2-4; clone size: .; V gene: TRBV2
CDR3 DNA: TGTGCCAGCAGCCAAGGGGGTGGGGGCCTAGAGAATCAGCCCCAGCATTTT; CDR3 protein: CASSQGGGGLENQPQHF; D gene: .; J gene: TRBJ1-5; clone size: few; V gene: TRBV4-2
CDR3 DNA: TGCGCCAGCAGCCAAGACGTATACTACGAGCAGTACTTC; CDR3 protein: CASSQDVYYEQYF; D gene: .; J gene: TRBJ2-7; clone size: .; V gene: TRBV4-1
CDR3 DNA: TGTGCCAGCAGTAGCGAGACGTTCGACACAGATACGCAGTATTTT; CDR3 protein: CASSSETFDTDTQYF; D gene: .; J gene: TRBJ2-3; clone size: few; V gene: TRBV2
CDR3 DNA: TGTGCCAGCAGCTCCGGGGTTACAGCCGGGGAGCTGTTTTTT; CDR3 protein: CASSSGVTAGELFF; D gene: .; J gene: TRBJ2-2; clone size: few; V gene: TRBV11-2
CDR3 DNA: TGTGCCAGCAGCGCCTCCGGGACTAGCGGGGTCAATGAGCAGTTCTTC; CDR3 protein: CASSASGTSGVNEQFF; D gene: TRBD2; J gene: TRBJ2-1; clone size: .; V gene: TRBV9
CDR3 DNA: TGTGCCAGCAGCCCCGGCGGGGGCCCCTCTGATACGCAGTATTTT; CDR3 protein: CASSPGGGPSDTQYF; D gene: .; J gene: TRBJ2-3; clone size: .; V gene: TRBV9
CDR3 DNA: TGTGCCAGTAGTATAATGGGGGGACAGGGGGCCAGTCATGAGCAGTTCTTC; CDR3 protein: CASSIMGGQGASHEQFF; D gene: TRBD1; J gene: TRBJ2-1; clone size: few; V gene: TRBV19
CDR3 DNA: TGTGCCATCAGTGAGTCAGTGGCAGGGGGGCAGCCCCAGCATTTT; CDR3 protein: CAISESVAGGQPQHF; D gene: TRBD1; J gene: TRBJ1-5; clone size: few; V gene: TRBV10-3
CDR3 DNA: TGTGCCAGCAGTCGGACTAGCGGGGAGTTCTCTGGGGCCAACGTCCTGACTTTC; CDR3 protein: CASSRTSGEFSGANVLTF; D gene: TRBD2; J gene: TRBJ2-6; clone size: .; V gene: TRBV28
CDR3 DNA: TGCGCCAGCAGCCAAGGACAGGGTATCGATACGCAGTATTTT; CDR3 protein: CASSQGQGIDTQYF; D gene: TRBD1; J gene: TRBJ2-3; clone size: .; V gene: TRBV4-1
CDR3 DNA: TGTGCCAGCAGTGAAGACGCAGGGCTAAATGAGCAGTTCTTC; CDR3 protein: CASSEDAGLNEQFF; D gene: .; J gene: TRBJ2-1; clone size: .; V gene: TRBV2
CDR3 DNA: TGCGCCAGCAGCCTTACTAGCGACAATGAGCAGTTCTTC; CDR3 protein: CASSLTSDNEQFF; D gene: TRBD2; J gene: TRBJ2-1; clone size: few; V gene: TRBV4-1
CDR3 DNA: TGCGCCAGCAGCCAGGTGACAGGGACCTACGAGCAGTACTTC; CDR3 protein: CASSQVTGTYEQYF; D gene: TRBD1; J gene: TRBJ2-7; clone size: .; V gene: TRBV4-1
CDR3 DNA: TGTGCCAGCAGCCCGAGGGGGCTAGCGGGGCGGGATGAGCAGTTCTTC; CDR3 protein: CASSPRGLAGRDEQFF; D gene: TRBD2; J gene: TRBJ2-1; clone size: .; V gene: TRBV7-6
CDR3 DNA: TGTGCCAGCAGATTAGCGGGGGGAGGTTACGAGCAGTACTTC; CDR3 protein: CASRLAGGGYEQYF; D gene: TRBD2; J gene: TRBJ2-7; clone size: .; V gene: TRBV12-3/TRBV12-4
CDR3 DNA: TGTGCCAGCAGTTTATATCCAGGGATTAGCTCCTACAATGAGCAGTTCTTC; CDR3 protein: CASSLYPGISSYNEQFF; D gene: .; J gene: TRBJ2-1; clone size: many; V gene: TRBV28
CDR3 DNA: TGTGCCAGCAGCATCCTCCCCCTCGAGCAGTACTTC; CDR3 protein: CASSILPLEQYF; D gene: .; J gene: TRBJ2-7; clone size: .; V gene: TRBV11-2
CDR3 DNA: TGCGCCAGCAGCCCCACTAGCCGCACAGATACGCAGTATTTT; CDR3 protein: CASSPTSRTDTQYF; D gene: .; J gene: TRBJ2-3; clone size: .; V gene: TRBV10-2
CDR3 DNA: TGTGCCAGCAGTCAGGGACTAGCGGGGGCCACAGATACGCAGTATTTT; CDR3 protein: CASSQGLAGATDTQYF; D gene: TRBD2; J gene: TRBJ2-3; clone size: .; V gene: TRBV28
CDR3 DNA: TGCGCCAGCAGCTTGAACGTGGATCTAGCGGGCACAGATACGCAGTATTTT; CDR3 protein: CASSLNVDLAGTDTQYF; D gene: TRBD2; J gene: TRBJ2-3; clone size: few; V gene: TRBV5-1
CDR3 DNA: TGTGCCAGCAGCTTAGCGATTCACACTGAAGCTTTCTTT; CDR3 protein: CASSLAIHTEAFF; D gene: .; J gene: TRBJ1-1; clone size: few; V gene: TRBV7-9
CDR3 DNA: TGCGCCAGCAGCGGAGACGCCAGCTCCTACAATGAGCAGTTCTTC; CDR3 protein: CASSGDASSYNEQFF; D gene: .; J gene: TRBJ2-1; clone size: few; V gene: TRBV4-1
CDR3 DNA: TGTGCCAGCAAGGACAGAGGGTTGGGGCAGTACTTC; CDR3 protein: CASKDRGLGQYF; D gene: .; J gene: TRBJ2-7; clone size: .; V gene: TRBV27
CDR3 DNA: TGTGCCAGCAGCTTAGCCGGGGGCACCCCGCCTGGCGGGGAGCTGTTTTTT; CDR3 protein: CASSLAGGTPPGGELFF; D gene: .; J gene: TRBJ2-2; clone size: few; V gene: TRBV11-2
CDR3 DNA: TGCAGCGCCCCGGGGCTCAGAGACTCCTACAATGAGCAGTTCTTC; CDR3 protein: CSAPGLRDSYNEQFF; D gene: .; J gene: TRBJ2-1; clone size: few; V gene: TRBV29-1
CDR3 DNA: TGTGCCAGCAGTTTCCTTAGGGGGCCCTACGAGCAGTACTTC; CDR3 protein: CASSFLRGPYEQYF; D gene: TRBD1; J gene: TRBJ2-7; clone size: .; V gene: TRBV28
CDR3 DNA: TGTGCCAGCAGCCAAGTTCCAGACAATGAGCAGTTCTTC; CDR3 protein: CASSQVPDNEQFF; D gene: .; J gene: TRBJ2-1; clone size: few; V gene: TRBV4-2
CDR3 DNA: TGCGCCAGCAGCTTGCCAGAAGACAGGGGACTCTCTGGGGCCAACGTCCTGACTTTC; CDR3 protein: CASSLPEDRGLSGANVLTF; D gene: TRBD1; J gene: TRBJ2-6; clone size: few; V gene: TRBV5-1
CDR3 DNA: TGTGCCAGCAGCTTAATGCGCGGGGGCTGGGGGGAGCAGTTCTTC; CDR3 protein: CASSLMRGGWGEQFF; D gene: .; J gene: TRBJ2-1; clone size: .; V gene: TRBV7-9
CDR3 DNA: TGTGCCAGCAGTGAAATCAACACCGGGGAGCTGTTTTTT; CDR3 protein: CASSEINTGELFF; D gene: .; J gene: TRBJ2-2; clone size: few; V gene: TRBV6-4
CDR3 DNA: TGTGCCAGCAGTTCTAGCCTAGACAGGGAGGTTGGAAAACTGTTTTTT; CDR3 protein: CASSSSLDREVGKLFF; D gene: TRBD1; J gene: TRBJ1-4; clone size: .; V gene: TRBV6-5
CDR3 DNA: TGTGCCAGCAGCGTTGGGGGGGCCACGCAGTATTTT; CDR3 protein: CASSVGGATQYF; D gene: .; J gene: TRBJ2-3; clone size: .; V gene: TRBV9
CDR3 DNA: TGCAGTGCTAGAGATCAAGGCTACCCGACACGCTTCTCCTACGAGCAGTACTTC; CDR3 protein: CSARDQGYPTRFSYEQYF; D gene: .; J gene: TRBJ2-7; clone size: .; V gene: TRBV20-1